A selection of T cell receptor beta chains follows, all from one sample in a study of vaccination and CD4 T cells after COVID-19. TCRdb ran MiXCR on the PCR reads and lists one entry per CDR3 protein. Here the sample spans approximately 9,300 distinct CDR3 sequences, nearly 35% being singletons. Their antigen targets remain unknown. Sequencing was carried out using CD4+ T cells from blood, cultured in vitro. The receptors stem from a human donor in good health. The CDR3 runs from the conserved cysteine through the conserved F or W. The D gene is left open where the match is weak. Clone size is not always given. Where it is, it says once, few, many or a class for expanded clones.

TRBV25-1	NA	TRBJ2-4	NA	CASSELGQSPYF	TGTGCCAGCAGTGAACTTGGACAGTCTCCGTACTTC
TRBV6-2/TRBV6-3	TRBD2	TRBJ2-3	NA	CASSYVAGSTDTQYF	TGTGCCAGCAGCTATGTAGCGGGTAGCACAGATACGCAGTATTTT
TRBV6-1	NA	TRBJ1-2	few	CASRPGGDSYGYTF	TGTGCCAGCCGCCCGGGGGGCGATAGCTATGGCTACACCTTC
TRBV6-1	NA	TRBJ2-3	few	CASSGTYTDTQYF	TGTGCCAGCAGTGGGACGTACACAGATACGCAGTATTTT
TRBV20-1	TRBD2	TRBJ2-3	NA	CSARVRLANTDTQYF	TGCAGTGCTAGAGTCCGACTAGCCAACACAGATACGCAGTATTTT
TRBV29-1	NA	TRBJ1-1	few	CSSAEGTNTEAFF	TGCAGCTCAGCGGAGGGGACGAACACTGAAGCTTTCTTT
TRBV27	TRBD1	TRBJ2-1	few	CASSPWDRYNEQFF	TGTGCCAGCAGTCCTTGGGACAGGTACAATGAGCAGTTCTTC
TRBV5-8	TRBD1	TRBJ1-2	NA	CASSSGTGSFQGGYTF	TGTGCCAGCAGCTCGGGGACAGGGTCCTTCCAGGGTGGCTACACCTTC
TRBV20-1	NA	TRBJ2-3	few	CSARITSTDTQYF	TGCAGTGCTAGAATAACTAGCACAGATACGCAGTATTTT
TRBV20-1	NA	TRBJ2-1	once	CSAHSRTGNEQFF	TGCAGTGCACACTCTCGGACGGGAAATGAGCAGTTCTTC
TRBV9	NA	TRBJ1-1	NA	CASSVGGMNTEAFF	TGTGCCAGCAGCGTAGGGGGGATGAACACTGAAGCTTTCTTT
TRBV7-3	TRBD2	TRBJ2-1	NA	CASSPLAGGDEQFF	TGTGCCAGCAGTCCGTTAGCGGGAGGGGATGAGCAGTTCTTC
TRBV28	TRBD1	TRBJ1-5	few	CASSPLDRRQPQHF	TGTGCCAGCAGTCCCTTGGACAGGAGGCAGCCCCAGCATTTT
TRBV7-2	NA	TRBJ2-3	few	CASSLAGGHTDTQYF	TGTGCCAGCAGCTTAGCGGGAGGTCACACAGATACGCAGTATTTT
TRBV20-1	TRBD1	TRBJ2-6	NA	CSARDRTGYSGANVLTF	TGCAGTGCTAGAGACCGGACAGGCTACTCTGGGGCCAACGTCCTGACTTTC
TRBV27	TRBD1	TRBJ1-2	few	CASSLSETGTNYGYTF	TGTGCCAGCAGTTTATCGGAGACAGGGACTAACTATGGCTACACCTTC
TRBV6-4	NA	TRBJ1-6	NA	CASSDKGATVSPLHF	TGTGCCAGCAGTGATAAAGGGGCTACGGTTTCACCCCTCCACTTT
TRBV7-9	TRBD1	TRBJ2-7	few	CASADRGPYEQYF	TGTGCCAGCGCTGACAGGGGGCCCTACGAGCAGTACTTC
TRBV24-1	TRBD1	TRBJ2-5	NA	CATSDPGQGETQYF	TGTGCCACCAGTGATCCGGGACAGGGCGAGACCCAGTACTTC
TRBV6-1	NA	TRBJ2-7	NA	CASTNRGNKSYEQYF	TGTGCCAGCACTAACCGGGGGAATAAGTCCTACGAGCAGTACTTC
TRBV12-3/TRBV12-4	TRBD1	TRBJ1-5	NA	CASSLDRDGNQPQHF	TGTGCCAGCAGTCTCGACAGGGACGGCAATCAGCCCCAGCATTTT
TRBV7-3	TRBD2	TRBJ2-1	few	CASSQRTSGHEQFF	TGTGCCAGCAGCCAAAGAACTAGCGGTCATGAGCAGTTCTTC
TRBV6-1	TRBD1	TRBJ2-2	NA	CASSEEGTGQGEAGELFF	TGTGCCAGCAGTGAAGAAGGGACGGGACAGGGGGAGGCCGGGGAGCTGTTTTTT
TRBV7-2	NA	TRBJ1-1	NA	CASSFGFSGDTEAFF	TGTGCCAGCAGCTTTGGTTTCTCGGGGGACACTGAAGCTTTCTTT
TRBV7-3	TRBD1	TRBJ1-2	medium-sized	CASSLTQGNGYTF	TGTGCCAGCAGCTTAACACAGGGGAATGGCTACACCTTC
TRBV7-6	TRBD2	TRBJ2-2	NA	CASSRAGGLPGELFF	TGTGCCAGCAGCCGAGCGGGAGGGCTCCCCGGGGAGCTGTTTTTT
TRBV7-9	NA	TRBJ1-1	few	CASSLIHVNTEAFF	TGTGCCAGCAGCTTAATACATGTTAACACTGAAGCTTTCTTT
TRBV7-9	TRBD1	TRBJ1-1	NA	CASSSTGGRGTEAFF	TGTGCCAGCAGCTCGACAGGGGGCAGAGGCACTGAAGCTTTCTTT
TRBV12-3/TRBV12-4	NA	TRBJ1-5	few	CASSADSNQPQHF	TGTGCCAGCAGTGCAGATAGCAATCAGCCCCAGCATTTT
TRBV29-1	TRBD1	TRBJ2-7	NA	CSVRQGNSGSYEQYF	TGCAGCGTGAGACAGGGAAACTCTGGATCCTACGAGCAGTACTTC
TRBV29-1	TRBD1	TRBJ1-2	NA	CSAGDRGNYGYTF	TGCAGCGCCGGGGACAGGGGCAACTATGGCTACACCTTC
TRBV28	NA	TRBJ1-2	NA	CASSLAGAGYTF	TGTGCCAGCAGTTTGGCGGGGGCGGGCTACACCTTC
TRBV5-4	TRBD1	TRBJ2-3	NA	CASSLGQVGPDTQYF	TGTGCCAGCAGCCTCGGACAGGTCGGGCCAGATACGCAGTATTTT
TRBV6-1	TRBD1	TRBJ1-5	NA	CASSPGTGYQPQHF	TGTGCCAGCAGTCCCGGGACAGGATATCAGCCCCAGCATTTT
TRBV7-2	TRBD2	TRBJ2-7	few	CASSQRGGRFHEQYF	TGTGCCAGCAGCCAGAGGGGCGGGAGGTTCCACGAGCAGTACTTC
TRBV30	NA	TRBJ1-6	NA	CAWIGDGDSPLHF	TGTGCCTGGATTGGGGACGGAGATTCACCCCTCCACTTT
TRBV19	NA	TRBJ2-2	NA	CASSISGTRTTGELFF	TGTGCCAGTAGTATATCTGGGACGAGGACCACCGGGGAGCTGTTTTTT
TRBV18	NA	TRBJ1-1	NA	CASSLWAGTEAFF	TGTGCCAGCTCGCTGTGGGCAGGCACTGAAGCTTTCTTT
TRBV11-3	NA	TRBJ2-1	NA	CASSLGGEQFF	TGTGCCAGCAGCTTAGGGGGTGAACAGTTCTTC
TRBV28	TRBD1	TRBJ1-4	NA	CASRDTGGTWGKLFF	TGTGCCAGCAGGGACACAGGGGGCACTTGGGGAAAACTGTTTTTT
TRBV4-2	TRBD1	TRBJ2-1	few	CASSQDRDRGNEQFF	TGTGCCAGCAGCCAGGATCGGGACAGGGGCAATGAGCAGTTCTTC
TRBV28	TRBD1	TRBJ2-2	few	CASTSLWDRTNTGELFF	TGTGCCAGCACCTCATTATGGGACAGAACGAACACCGGGGAGCTGTTTTTT
TRBV20-1	NA	TRBJ2-1	few	CSASRGRGSYNEQFF	TGCAGTGCTAGTAGGGGAAGGGGCTCCTACAATGAGCAGTTCTTC
TRBV12-3/TRBV12-4	TRBD1	TRBJ1-5	NA	CASSLQGAVQPQHF	TGTGCCAGCAGTTTGCAGGGGGCGGTTCAGCCCCAGCATTTT
TRBV27	TRBD2	TRBJ2-1	few	CASSLGGVTYNEQFF	TGTGCCAGCAGTTTGGGAGGGGTTACCTACAATGAGCAGTTCTTC
TRBV7-9	NA	TRBJ2-5	NA	CASSPRTVAETQYF	TGTGCCAGCAGCCCCCGGACAGTTGCAGAGACCCAGTACTTC
TRBV5-4	NA	TRBJ1-2	NA	CASSLGQNYGYTF	TGTGCCAGCAGCTTGGGACAGAACTATGGCTACACCTTC
TRBV19	TRBD1	TRBJ1-2	few	CASSRTIGTGKSYTF	TGTGCCAGTAGTCGAACCATCGGGACAGGAAAGAGCTACACCTTC
TRBV20-1	NA	TRBJ1-5	few	CSARDLLKPQHF	TGCAGTGCTAGAGATTTATTAAAGCCCCAGCATTTT
TRBV2	NA	TRBJ1-1	few	CASSQAPNTEAFF	TGTGCCAGCAGCCAGGCCCCGAACACTGAAGCTTTCTTT